This T cell receptor (beta chain) is drawn from a study of shared clonotypes between healthy human individuals. Across the study: Three CD4 naive, three CD4 memory, two CD8 naive and one CD8 memory plate were used per donor.

The assay was immunoSEQ multiplex PCR, and TCRdb's table has in-frame clones only and misses some. The data show 450,000 to 700,000 clones, about 95% seen once. CD8 cells regarded as naive lacked CD45RO, were positively chosen for CCR7, and omitted terminally differentiated effector memory CD45RA+ cells. Germline V gene sequence: CDR1 SGHVS, CDR2 FNYEAQ. Trimming at V came to 1 base and at J to 2 bases, leaving 3 bases not matched to a gene. The CDR3 loop spans 15 amino acids. The chain employs TRBV7-6 and TRBJ2-7; 9 nucleotides align to TRBD2. This receptor was obtained from a woman aged 25 to 39 in good health. The specimen was naive CD8+ T cells sorted from blood. The CDR3 region has the DNA TGTGCCAGCAGCTTAGGCCTAGCGGGGACCTACGAGCAGTACTTC. This codes for CASSLGLAGTYEQYF.